A single sample is the source of the 5 T cell receptor beta chains below, sequenced in a study of beta chain features in type 1 diabetes. General study points: A moderate, significant TCRB CDR3 shortening appeared in type 1 diabetes across four CD4+ subsets.

The entirety of the isolated RNA underwent reverse transcription, so expressed TCRB transcripts were sequenced. Measured with immunoSEQ multiplex PCR; TCRdb has only the in-frame clones, and not every one. Of 100,000 to 150,000 clones listed, 9% are singletons. Their antigen targets remain unknown. The sequenced sample consisted of central memory CD4+ T cells from blood. The receptors come from a man aged 25 to 45 with type 1 diabetes.

This clone was seen a handful of times. The V call is TRBV5-1, the J call TRBJ1-2, with a possible D match to TRBD1 (6 bases). V shed 1 base and J shed 3 bases, with 7 bases lying between them. CDR3 length: 13 residues. Germline V CDR1 and CDR2: SGHRS, YFSETQ. CDR3 sequence reads: CASSLRQDYGYTF. The CDR3 nucleotides read TGCGCCAGCAGCTTGAGACAGGACTATGGCTACACCTTC.

This sequence joins TRBV27 and TRBJ2-2, with TRBD2 matching over 13 bases. Germline CDR1 reads MNHEY; CDR2 reads SMNVEV (reference sequence). The V gene end was trimmed by 8 bases and the J gene end by 0 bases; junction bases not matched to a gene: 0. The CDR3 consists of 15 residues. CDR3 loop: CASGLAGANTGELFF. In DNA form, the CDR3 reads TGTGCCAGCGGACTAGCGGGAGCGAACACCGGGGAGCTGTTTTTT.

CDR3 in amino acids: CASSLGTSRETQYF. The CDR3 region has the DNA TGTGCCAGCAGCTTAGGGACTAGCCGGGAGACCCAGTACTTC. The gene calls are TRBV7-2 and TRBJ2-5; TRBD2 aligns across 8 bases. This CDR3 contains 14 residues. Trimming took 1 base from V and 5 from J; bases not matched to a gene: 3. Germline CDR1 is SGHTA and CDR2 is FQGNSA. The variable domain in full, with the rest retrieved from reference TRBV7-2 and TRBJ2-5, is GAGVSQSPSNKVTEKGKDVELRCDPISGHTALYWYRQSLGQGLEFLIYFQGNSAPDKSGLPSDRFSAERTGGSVSTLTIQRTQQEDSAVYLCASSLGTSRETQYFGPGTRLLVL.

V usage is TRBV4-3 and J usage is TRBJ1-4; TRBD1 might be the D (5 bases). There are 17 residues in the CDR3. The germline V and J ends were trimmed by 1 base and 6 bases, with 18 bases remaining between them. Germline assignment: CDR1 LGHNA and CDR2 YSLEER. This chain's CDR3 is CASSQGWGGGEDEKLFF. The CDR3 bases are TGCGCCAGCAGCCAAGGCTGGGGTGGAGGGGAAGATGAAAAACTGTTTTTT.

The rearrangement links TRBV7-2 to TRBJ1-2, with a weak D call TRBD1 (6 bases). Germline V CDR1 and CDR2: SGHTA, FQGNSA. The CDR3 totals 14 residues. V shed 5 bases and J shed 8 bases, with 18 bases lying between them. CDR3 sequence (DNA): TGTGCCAGCAGCCTCCTCAGGACAGTGGAAGGCTACACCTTC. Translation gives CASSLLRTVEGYTF.